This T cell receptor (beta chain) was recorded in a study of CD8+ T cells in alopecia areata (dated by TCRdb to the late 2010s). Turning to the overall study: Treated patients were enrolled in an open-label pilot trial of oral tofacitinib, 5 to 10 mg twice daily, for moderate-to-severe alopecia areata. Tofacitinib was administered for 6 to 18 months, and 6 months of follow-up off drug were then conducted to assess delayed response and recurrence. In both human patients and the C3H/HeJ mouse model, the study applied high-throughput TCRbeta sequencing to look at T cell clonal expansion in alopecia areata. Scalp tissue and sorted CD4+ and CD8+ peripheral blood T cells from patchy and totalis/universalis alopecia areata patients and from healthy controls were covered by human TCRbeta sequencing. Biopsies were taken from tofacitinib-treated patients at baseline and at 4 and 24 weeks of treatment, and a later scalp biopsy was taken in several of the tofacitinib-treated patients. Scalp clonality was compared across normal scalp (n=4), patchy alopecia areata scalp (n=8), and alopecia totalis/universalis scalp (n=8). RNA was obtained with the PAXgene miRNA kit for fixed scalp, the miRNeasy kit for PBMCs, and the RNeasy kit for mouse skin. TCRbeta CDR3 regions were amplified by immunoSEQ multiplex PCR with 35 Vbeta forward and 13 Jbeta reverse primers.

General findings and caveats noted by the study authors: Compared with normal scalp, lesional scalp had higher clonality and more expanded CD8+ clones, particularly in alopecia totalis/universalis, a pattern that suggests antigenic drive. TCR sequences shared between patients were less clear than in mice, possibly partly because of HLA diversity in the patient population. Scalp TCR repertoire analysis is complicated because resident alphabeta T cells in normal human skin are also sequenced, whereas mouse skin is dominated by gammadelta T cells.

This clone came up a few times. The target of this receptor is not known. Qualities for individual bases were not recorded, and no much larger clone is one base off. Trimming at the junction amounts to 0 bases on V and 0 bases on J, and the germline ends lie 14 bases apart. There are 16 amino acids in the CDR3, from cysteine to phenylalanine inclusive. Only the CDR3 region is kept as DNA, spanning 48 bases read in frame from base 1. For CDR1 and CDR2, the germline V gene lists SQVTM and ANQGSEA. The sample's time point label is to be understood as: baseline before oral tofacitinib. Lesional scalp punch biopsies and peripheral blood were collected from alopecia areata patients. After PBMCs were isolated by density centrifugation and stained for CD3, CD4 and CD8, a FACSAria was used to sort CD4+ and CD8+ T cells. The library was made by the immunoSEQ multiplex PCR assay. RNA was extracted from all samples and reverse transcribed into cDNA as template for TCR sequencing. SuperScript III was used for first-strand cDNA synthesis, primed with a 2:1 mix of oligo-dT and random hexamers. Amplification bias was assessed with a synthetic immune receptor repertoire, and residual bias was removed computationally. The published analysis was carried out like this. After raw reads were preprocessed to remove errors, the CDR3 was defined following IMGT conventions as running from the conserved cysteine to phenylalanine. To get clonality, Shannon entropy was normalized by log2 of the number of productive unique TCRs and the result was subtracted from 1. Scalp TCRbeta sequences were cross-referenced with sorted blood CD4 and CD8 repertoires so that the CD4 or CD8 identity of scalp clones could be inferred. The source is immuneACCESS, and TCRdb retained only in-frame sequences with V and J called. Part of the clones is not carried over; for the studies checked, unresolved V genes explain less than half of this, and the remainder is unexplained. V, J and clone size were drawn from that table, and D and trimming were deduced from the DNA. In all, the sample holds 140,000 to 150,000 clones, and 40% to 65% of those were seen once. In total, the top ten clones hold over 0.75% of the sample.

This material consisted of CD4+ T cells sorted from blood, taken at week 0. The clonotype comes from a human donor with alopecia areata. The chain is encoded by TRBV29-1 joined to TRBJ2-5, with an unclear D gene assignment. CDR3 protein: CSVEDKFVQNQETQYF. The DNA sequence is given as TGCAGCGTTGAAGATAAGTTCGTGCAAAACCAAGAGACCCAGTACTTC.